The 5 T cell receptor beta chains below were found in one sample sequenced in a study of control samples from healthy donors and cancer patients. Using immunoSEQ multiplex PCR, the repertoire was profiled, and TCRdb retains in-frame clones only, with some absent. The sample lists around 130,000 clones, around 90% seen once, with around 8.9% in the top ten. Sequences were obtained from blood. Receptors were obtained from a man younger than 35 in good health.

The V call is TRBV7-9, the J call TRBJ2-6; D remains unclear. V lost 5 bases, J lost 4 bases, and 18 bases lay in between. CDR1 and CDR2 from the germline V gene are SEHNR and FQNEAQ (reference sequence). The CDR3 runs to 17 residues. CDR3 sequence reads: CASSTVMVGSGANVLTF. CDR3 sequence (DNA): TGTGCCAGCAGCACCGTGATGGTAGGGTCAGGGGCCAACGTCCTGACTTTC.

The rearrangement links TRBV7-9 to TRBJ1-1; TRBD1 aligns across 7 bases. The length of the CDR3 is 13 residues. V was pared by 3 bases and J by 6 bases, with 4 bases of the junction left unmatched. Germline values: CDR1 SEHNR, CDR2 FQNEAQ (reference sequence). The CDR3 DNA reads TGTGCCAGCAGCTTTTCAGGGGGAGCTGAAGCTTTCTTT. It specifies CASSFSGGAEAFF.

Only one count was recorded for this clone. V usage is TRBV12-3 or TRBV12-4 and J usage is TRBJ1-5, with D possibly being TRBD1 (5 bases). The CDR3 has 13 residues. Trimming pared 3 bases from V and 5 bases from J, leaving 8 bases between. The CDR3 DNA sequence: TGTGCCAGCAGTTTTGTAGGGGATCAGCCCCAGCATTTT. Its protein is CASSFVGDQPQHF.

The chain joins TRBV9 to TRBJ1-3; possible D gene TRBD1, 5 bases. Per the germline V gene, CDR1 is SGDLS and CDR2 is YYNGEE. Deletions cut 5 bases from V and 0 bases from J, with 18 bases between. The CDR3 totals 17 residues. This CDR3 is CASSSRGSGGSGNTIYF. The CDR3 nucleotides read TGTGCCAGCAGTTCAAGGGGCAGTGGTGGCTCTGGAAACACCATATATTTT.

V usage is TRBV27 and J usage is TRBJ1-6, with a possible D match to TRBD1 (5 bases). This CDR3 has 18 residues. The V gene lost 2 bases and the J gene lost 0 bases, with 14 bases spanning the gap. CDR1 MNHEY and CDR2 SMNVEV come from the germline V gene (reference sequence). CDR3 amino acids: CASSLAGLLSSYNSPLHF. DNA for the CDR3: TGTGCCAGCAGTTTAGCGGGACTCCTGAGCTCCTATAATTCACCCCTCCACTTT.